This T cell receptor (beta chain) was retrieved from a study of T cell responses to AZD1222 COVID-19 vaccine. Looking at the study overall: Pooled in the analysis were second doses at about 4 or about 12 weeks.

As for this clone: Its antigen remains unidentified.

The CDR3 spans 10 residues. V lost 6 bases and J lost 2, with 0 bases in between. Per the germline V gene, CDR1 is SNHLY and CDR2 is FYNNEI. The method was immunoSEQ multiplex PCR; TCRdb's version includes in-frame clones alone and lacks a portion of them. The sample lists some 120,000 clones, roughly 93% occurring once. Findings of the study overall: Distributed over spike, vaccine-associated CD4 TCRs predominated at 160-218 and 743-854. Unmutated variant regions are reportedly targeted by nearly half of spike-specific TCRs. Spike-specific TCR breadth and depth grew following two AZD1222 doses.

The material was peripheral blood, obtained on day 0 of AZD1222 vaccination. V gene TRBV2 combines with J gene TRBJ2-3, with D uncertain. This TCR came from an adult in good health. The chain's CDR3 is CASSTDTQYF. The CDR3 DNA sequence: TGTGCCAGCAGCACAGATACGCAGTATTTT.